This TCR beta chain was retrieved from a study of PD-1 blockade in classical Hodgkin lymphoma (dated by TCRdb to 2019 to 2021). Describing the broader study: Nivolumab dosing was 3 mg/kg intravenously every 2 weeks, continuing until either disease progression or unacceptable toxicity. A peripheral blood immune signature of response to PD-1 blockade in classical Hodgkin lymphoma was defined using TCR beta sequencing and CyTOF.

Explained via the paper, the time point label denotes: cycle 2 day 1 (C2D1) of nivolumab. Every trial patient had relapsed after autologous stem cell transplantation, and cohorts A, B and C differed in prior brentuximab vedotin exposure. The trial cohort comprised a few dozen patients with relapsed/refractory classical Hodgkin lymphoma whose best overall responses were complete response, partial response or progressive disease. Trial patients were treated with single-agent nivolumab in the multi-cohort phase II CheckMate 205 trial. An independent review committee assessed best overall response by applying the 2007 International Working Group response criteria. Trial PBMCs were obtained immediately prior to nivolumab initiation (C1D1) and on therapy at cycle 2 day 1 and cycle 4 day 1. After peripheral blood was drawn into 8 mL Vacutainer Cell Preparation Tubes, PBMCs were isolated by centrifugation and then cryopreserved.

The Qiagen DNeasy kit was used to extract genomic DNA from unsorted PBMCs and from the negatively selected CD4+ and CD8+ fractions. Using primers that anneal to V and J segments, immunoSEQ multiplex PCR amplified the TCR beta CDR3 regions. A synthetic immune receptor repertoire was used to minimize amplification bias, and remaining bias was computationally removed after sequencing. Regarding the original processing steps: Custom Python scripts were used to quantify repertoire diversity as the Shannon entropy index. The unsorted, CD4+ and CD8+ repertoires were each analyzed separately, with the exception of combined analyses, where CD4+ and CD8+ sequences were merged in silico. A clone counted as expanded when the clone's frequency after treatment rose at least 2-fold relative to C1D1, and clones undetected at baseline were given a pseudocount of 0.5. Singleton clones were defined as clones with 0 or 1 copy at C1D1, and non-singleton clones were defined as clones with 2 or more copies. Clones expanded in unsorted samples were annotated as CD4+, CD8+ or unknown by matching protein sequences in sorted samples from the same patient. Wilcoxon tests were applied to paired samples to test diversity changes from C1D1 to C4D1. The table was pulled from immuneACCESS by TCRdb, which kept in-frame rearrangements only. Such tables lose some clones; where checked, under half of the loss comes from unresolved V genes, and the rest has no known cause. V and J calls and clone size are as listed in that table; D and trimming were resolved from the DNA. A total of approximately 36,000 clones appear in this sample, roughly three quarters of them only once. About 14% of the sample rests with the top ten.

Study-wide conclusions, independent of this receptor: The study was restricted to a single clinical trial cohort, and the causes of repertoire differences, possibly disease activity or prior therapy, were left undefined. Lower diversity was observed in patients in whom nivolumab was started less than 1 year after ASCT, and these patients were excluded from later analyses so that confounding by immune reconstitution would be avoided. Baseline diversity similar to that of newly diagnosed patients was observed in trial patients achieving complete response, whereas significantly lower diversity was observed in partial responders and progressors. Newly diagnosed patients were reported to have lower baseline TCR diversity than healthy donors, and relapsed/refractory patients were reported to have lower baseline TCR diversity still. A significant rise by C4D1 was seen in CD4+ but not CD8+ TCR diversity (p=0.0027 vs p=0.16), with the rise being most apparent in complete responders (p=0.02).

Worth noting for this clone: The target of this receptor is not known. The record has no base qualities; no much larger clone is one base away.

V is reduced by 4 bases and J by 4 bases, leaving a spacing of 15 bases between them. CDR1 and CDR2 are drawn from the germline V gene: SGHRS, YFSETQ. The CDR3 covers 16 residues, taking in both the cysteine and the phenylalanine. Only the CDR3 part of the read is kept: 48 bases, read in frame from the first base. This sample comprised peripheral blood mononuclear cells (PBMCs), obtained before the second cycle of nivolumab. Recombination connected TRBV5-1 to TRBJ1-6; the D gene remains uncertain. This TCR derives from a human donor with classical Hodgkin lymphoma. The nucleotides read TGCGCCAGCAGCCGGGGAGACGCAACATATAATTCACCCCTCCACTTT. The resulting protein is CASSRGDATYNSPLHF.